This T cell receptor beta chain came from a study of blood T cell repertoires in COVID-19. The CDR3 covers 18 residues. CDR1 and CDR2 (germline): SGHNT, YYREEE (reference sequence). V shed 0 bases, J shed 2 bases, and the junction held 8 bases outside the gene matches. Recruited during active infection, patients (from Seattle) were subsequently followed longitudinally. Assay: immunoSEQ multiplex PCR; the TCRdb copy retains only in-frame clones and omits some. The data hold under 350,000 clones, with under 90% observed a single time. The source material was peripheral blood. J is TRBJ2-6 and V is TRBV5-4; 7 nucleotides match TRBD1. The receptor was isolated from a woman aged 30 to 39 with COVID-19, enrolled during active disease. CDR3 protein: CASSLVRGRYTGANVLTF. CDR3 DNA sequence: TGTGCCAGCAGCTTGGTTAGGGGGCGTTATACTGGGGCCAACGTCCTGACTTTC.